This T cell receptor beta chain was sequenced during a study of graft-versus-host responses after intestinal transplantation (dated by TCRdb to about 2021). At the level of the whole study: The transplants that recipients received were multivisceral, liver-intestinal, or isolated intestinal. Every recipient was given anti-thymocyte globulin induction, then maintenance tacrolimus and steroids for around three years. Graft-versus-host and host-versus-graft alloreactive T cell clones were tracked in the graft, circulation and bone marrow after intestinal transplantation using bulk TCR-beta CDR3 sequencing. To identify alloreactive clones, pre-transplant mixed lymphocyte reaction products were sequenced and then compared with unstimulated pre-transplant donor and recipient T cells. Of the 20 to 25 intestinal transplant recipients enrolled in the cohort, one of whom was a retransplant, a few patients without pretransplant specimens were excluded. Donor T cell macrochimerism was defined as a peak of at least 4% donor T cells among recipient peripheral blood mononuclear cells. Samples from a few later patients were sequenced in-house on an Illumina MiSeq with MiXCR processing rather than by the commercial service. Summary of the overall study and its limitations: GvH clones were found in recipient bone marrow, and some of the GvH clones appeared earlier in ileal mucosa or blood, which is consistent with an intestinal mucosal origin. The conclusions were limited by the relatively low number and heterogeneity of the intestinal transplant patients. Patients with donor T cell macrochimerism had high GvH to HvG T cell clonal ratios in their allografts. Early after transplant, peak levels of circulating GvH clones were found to be associated with declines in HvG clones.

The label giving this sample's time point can be read as: cells obtained before transplantation from donor or recipient. CD3+CD4+ and CD3+CD8+ populations were FACS-sorted from unstimulated pre-transplant donor and recipient cells taken from spleen or lymph nodes. As to this clone: Its antigen remains undetermined. No base quality values were provided; no much bigger clone lies one nucleotide off.

V gives up 4 bases and J gives up 5 bases, and the segment between their germline ends measures 17 bases. The CDR3 numbers 15 residues from cysteine through phenylalanine. Just CDR3 DNA is preserved here, 45 bases in frame from base 1. Reading the germline V gene gives CDR1 SGHVS and CDR2 FNYEAQ. Library preparation was by the immunoSEQ multiplex PCR assay. For most patients, genomic DNA was isolated using the Qiagen DNeasy Blood and Tissue Kit and was shipped frozen to Adaptive Biotechnologies for TCR sequencing. For most patients, high-throughput TCR-beta CDR3 sequencing of genomic DNA was performed by Adaptive Biotechnologies. Regarding the original processing steps: Adaptive's ImmunoSEQ software was the source of the TCR sequencing data for 15 to 20 patients, while a few other patients were processed with MiXCR and VDJtools. To correct CD4 versus CD8 sorting errors, sequences present in both subsets at a frequency ratio below 5:1 were removed. CDR3 nucleotide sequences shared between donor and recipient were removed because the origin of such sequences could not be assigned. To count as alloreactive, a clone needed at least 2-fold expansion over unstimulated cells and a minimum CFSE-low frequency of 0.002% (template counts) or 0.001% (read counts). A clone was considered mappable if detected in the sequenced pre-transplant spleen, lymph node, or MLR CFSE-low populations of the donor or recipient. The cumulative frequency of alloreactive clones was calculated as a percentage of all sequences, weighted by copy number. Not all clones reach the TCRdb copy of this immuneACCESS table, which keeps in-frame sequences only. Checked studies attribute under half of the gap to unresolved V genes and leave the rest unexplained. That table is the source of V, J and clone size, and D and trimming were worked out from the DNA. Recorded for this sample are over 120,000 clones; about 90% of them occurred a single time. The ten largest account for around 0.2% of the sample.

The chain was built from TRBV7-6 and TRBJ2-5; the D region possibly corresponds to TRBD1 (5 bases align). The sequences come from unstimulated CD4+ T cells sorted from spleen or lymph node cells, collected before intestinal transplant. This receptor was identified in a human donor who received an intestinal transplant. The nucleotides are TGTGCCAGCAGCTCCACCCCGATGGGGCGGGAGACCCAGTACTTC. Its protein product is CASSSTPMGRETQYF.